This TCR beta chain was retrieved from a study of regulatory T cells in long-lasting Graves disease (dated by TCRdb to the early 2020s). About the investigation overall: In the newly diagnosed Graves' disease group, patients had been taking antithyroid drugs for less than 3 months. Patients with persistent Graves' disease were compared with patients with newly diagnosed Graves' disease using TCR sequencing and RNA sequencing of peripheral blood. TCR sequencing covered 13 persistent and some 20 newly diagnosed Graves' disease patients, about 35 samples in total. The study was registered as a clinical trial and conducted in China.

The cysteine opens and the phenylalanine closes a CDR3 of 14 amino acids. The retained sequence is limited to the CDR3, 42 bases, with the frame set at the first base. CDR1 and CDR2 (SNHLY, FYNNEI) derive from the germline V gene. Concerning this clonotype itself: What antigen it recognizes has not been identified. A read error may produce the germline difference seen at one junction end.

The meaning of the sample's time point label: newly diagnosed GD, antithyroid drugs for less than 3 months. For both TCR sequencing and RNA sequencing, RNA was extracted from PBMCs using TRIzol. The diagnosis of Graves' disease was made according to American Thyroid Association guidelines. The patients came from an endocrinology department in Xi'an, China. Each patient gave approximately 10 milliliters of peripheral blood, collected in an EDTA anticoagulant tube. Ficoll Paque Plus density gradient separation was used to isolate PBMCs, and no additional T cell sorting was done. An Agilent 2100 Bioanalyzer and agarose gel were used to check RNA quality, while a NanoDrop 2000 measured RNA concentration. Library generation was performed with multiplex PCR. The instrument was an Illumina HiSeq 4000. TCR beta libraries were built with iRepertoire HTBI primers and Arm-PCR amplification of CDR3 regions. Before sequencing, the PCR products went through gel purification. Per the source publication's procedure: Gene usage analysis of CDR3 amino acid clonotypes relied on the approximately 68 TRBV and fewer than 15 TRBJ segments identified across samples. COPE and FqMerger were used to merge the filtered high-quality paired reads into contigs. BLAST was used to align contigs to IMGT TRBV, TRBD and TRBJ reference genes, with CDR3 defined following IMGT. Highly expanded clones were defined as clonotypes with a frequency above 0.1%. Repertoire diversity was measured by Shannon entropy, and V-J evenness by the Gini coefficient. A clonotype was considered public if more than one individual shared it. In TCRdb, the public reads were trimmed at Q25 with fastp and aligned with MiXCR, with productive beta chains retained. Entries that share a CDR3 protein sequence are merged under the most common genes and DNA. V and J calls and clone size were set by TCRdb, not the authors. This sample holds 400,000 to 450,000 distinct CDR3 sequences; under 15% were observed only once. The top ten clonotypes cover 16% of the sample.

Broader findings and caveats from the paper: The study examined only peripheral blood because the primary lesion, thyroid tissue, could not be accessed. Sequencing and analysis were limited to the TCR beta chain. Persistent disease showed preferential use of TRBV28, TRBJ1-2 and TRBJ2-5, whereas newly diagnosed disease favored TRBV20-1 and TRBJ2-1. The authors acknowledged the small sample size as a limitation that may reduce accuracy. Lower TCR Shannon entropy and fewer highly expanded clones were observed in persistent Graves' disease patients than in newly diagnosed patients, which suggested clonal expansion. More public clonotypes were shared among persistent patients (more than 2,500) than among newly diagnosed patients (966).

This sample was also put to use in a study of T cells in Graves' hyperthyroidism and ophthalmopathy. The second source states: Stable Graves' hyperthyroidism was defined as the absence of progression to ophthalmopathy over 18 months of follow-up. Hyperthyroidism patients were aged 18 to 65 years and newly diagnosed, with disease duration of less than 2 months. Exclusion was applied to patients with uncontrolled infections, other autoimmune diseases, pregnancy or lactation. Clinical symptoms, serum thyroxine and TRAb, thyroid ultrasound, and orbital computed tomography formed the basis for the diagnoses. A first-round RT-PCR of the TCR CDR3 used the HTBI primer set with the Qiagen OneStep RT-PCR kit. Blood samples also contained most of the expanded thyroid clonotypes (frequency above 0.001), which suggests that blood repertoires may reflect thyroid immune responses. In cross-validation, a model built on a 13 V-J signature told ophthalmopathy apart from stable hyperthyroidism with approximately 90% sensitivity and 81% to 82% specificity, and in testing the same model reached 80%/75%. During validation, the model predicted progression to ophthalmopathy a median of approximately 6 months ahead of onset, with more than 60% sensitivity and 72% to 85% specificity. TCR V-J signatures able to tell the groups apart were searched for in a discovery cohort of 90 to 100 patients, of whom over 40 had Graves' ophthalmopathy and under 65 had stable Graves' hyperthyroidism. Prospective prediction of ophthalmopathy was tested in an independent validation cohort consisting of roughly 20 hyperthyroidism patients and some 17 patients who later progressed to ophthalmopathy. The roughly 90 discovery patients were divided at random into training and test sets in a 7:3 ratio. In addition, the study compared T-cell repertoires in thyroid tissue and in blood from roughly 6 Graves' hyperthyroidism patients. Once sampling was done, hyperthyroidism patients were given methimazole at a starting dose of 30 mg daily, whereas ophthalmopathy patients were given high-dose intravenous methylprednisolone. The libraries were constructed in a second round of multiplex PCR and then size-selected and purified. The libraries were sequenced on an Illumina HiSeq2000 using paired-end 100 bp reads. SOAPnuke was used to process the raw data, with reads discarded if the reads contained adapters or uncalled bases, had a mean Phred below 15, or lacked an exact constant-primer or identifier match. COPE v1.2.5 was used to merge high-quality paired reads, and clonotypes were defined as unique nucleotide sequences. MiTCR v1.1 was used to align the clonotypes against IMGT TRBV, TRBD and TRBJ reference segments. Analysis was restricted to V-J combinations with a frequency above 0.0001, which covered 99.2% of repertoires. A TCS score was defined as the ratio of F50 (clonal expansion) to E x V (chaos), with BLOSUM62-based TCRdist applied between CDR3 peptides within each V-J. Welch's t-statistics and random forest reduced roughly 540 V-J features to some 14, which were used in a naive Bayes classifier (R e1071). Sample size was not statistically predetermined, and investigators were not blinded to group allocation. The paper reports TCR Vbeta CDR3 sequencing of approximately 140 peripheral blood samples: 43 ophthalmopathy, some 80 hyperthyroidism and 17 progressor patients.

This TCR was sampled from a woman younger than 45 with Graves disease. Donor details come from another sample of the same person, matched by shared clones. This sequence uses TRBV2 and TRBJ1-2; the central 9 bases match TRBD1. The sample in question was peripheral blood mononuclear cells (PBMCs), obtained at new diagnosis, from a patient treated with antithyroid drugs. The DNA sequence is as follows: TGTGCCAGCAGCCCGGGACAGGGAGGGTATGGCTGCACCTTC. Its protein is CASSPGQGGYGCTF.